These 5 T cell receptor beta chains came from one sample sequenced in a study of T cell repertoires in cytomegalovirus infection. No antigen is known for these receptors. TCRdb re-called the reads through MiXCR, storing one row per CDR3 protein. The repertoire consists of about 480,000 distinct CDR3 sequences, with roughly a third occurring once and the leading ten covering about a sixth. This sample comprised cultured PBMCs, obtained from culture after CMV antigen stimulation. Receptor source: a human donor in good health (CMV status not recorded). Some clones in this sample may be carry-over from other donors' samples.

This clonotype was found many times. The chain links TRBV4-3 to TRBJ1-1; the D is unclear. The germline gives CDR1 LGHNA, CDR2 YSLEER. The ends were cut back, 4 bases at V and 0 bases at J, with 12 bases in the middle. The CDR3 is 15 amino acids. The CDR3 here is CASSPSRGMNTEAFF. CDR3 DNA: TGCGCCAGCAGCCCCTCCCGAGGGATGAACACTGAAGCTTTCTTT.

The chain has TRBV4-3 and TRBJ1-3; no clear D. The germline V gene encodes CDR1 LGHNA and CDR2 YSLEER. Trimming shortened V by 0 bases and J by 0 bases, and 9 bases separated the two germline ends. This CDR3 has 16 amino acids. The CDR3 DNA reads as TGCGCCAGCAGCCAAGATTTGCAGAACTCTGGAAACACCATATATTTT. Encoded protein: CASSQDLQNSGNTIYF.

The chain combines TRBV30 with TRBJ2-2; 12 bases are shared with TRBD2. Germline CDR1 is GTSNPN and CDR2 is SVGIG (reference sequence). The trim removed 0 bases at V and 2 bases at J, leaving 7 bases unmatched. The CDR3 totals 18 residues. CDR3 loop: CAWSVSSGRAENTGELFF. The CDR3 DNA reads TGTGCCTGGAGTGTCTCTAGCGGGAGGGCCGAAAACACCGGGGAGCTGTTTTTT.

There are many counts of this clonotype. V gene TRBV7-8 combines with J gene TRBJ1-5, with D unclear. V lost 4 bases to trimming and J lost 2 bases, with 12 bases between them. Germline values: CDR1 SGHVS, CDR2 FQNEAQ. CDR3 length equals 15 residues. CDR3 DNA sequence: TGTGCCAGCAGCTCCATCTCTGGAGGCAATCAGCCCCAGCATTTT. It is translated as CASSSISGGNQPQHF.

The chain is built from TRBV19 and TRBJ1-1, with D unresolved. This CDR3 has 14 residues. V was clipped by 3 bases and J by 7 bases, with 15 bases between them. From germline, CDR1 is LNHDA and CDR2 SQIVND (reference sequence). CDR3 residues: CASSIRDRVGEAFF. The CDR3 nucleotides read TGTGCCAGTAGTATCCGGGATAGAGTTGGTGAAGCTTTCTTT.